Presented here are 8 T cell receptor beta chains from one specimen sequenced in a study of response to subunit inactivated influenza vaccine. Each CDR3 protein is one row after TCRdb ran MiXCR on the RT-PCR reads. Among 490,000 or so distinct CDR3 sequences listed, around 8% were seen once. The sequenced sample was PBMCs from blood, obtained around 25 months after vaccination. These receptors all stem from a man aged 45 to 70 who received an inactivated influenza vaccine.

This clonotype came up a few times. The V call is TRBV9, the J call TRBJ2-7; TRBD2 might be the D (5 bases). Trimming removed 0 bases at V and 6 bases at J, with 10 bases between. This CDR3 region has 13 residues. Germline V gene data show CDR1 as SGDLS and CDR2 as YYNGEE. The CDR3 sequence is CASSVDGGSEQYF. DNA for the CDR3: TGTGCCAGCAGCGTAGACGGAGGTTCCGAGCAGTACTTC.

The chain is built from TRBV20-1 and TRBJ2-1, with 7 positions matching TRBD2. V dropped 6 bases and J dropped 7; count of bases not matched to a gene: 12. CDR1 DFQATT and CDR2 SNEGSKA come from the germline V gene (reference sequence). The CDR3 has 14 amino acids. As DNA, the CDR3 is TGCAGTGCCAGACAGCGATCTAGCGGAAATGAGCAGTTCTTC. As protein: CSARQRSSGNEQFF.

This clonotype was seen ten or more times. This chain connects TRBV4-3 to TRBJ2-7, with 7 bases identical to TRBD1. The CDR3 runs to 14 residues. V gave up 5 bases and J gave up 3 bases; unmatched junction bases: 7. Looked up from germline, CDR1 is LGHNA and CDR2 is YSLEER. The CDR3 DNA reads TGCGCCAGCAGCACCCGCAGGGGGTACTACGAGCAGTACTTC. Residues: CASSTRRGYYEQYF.

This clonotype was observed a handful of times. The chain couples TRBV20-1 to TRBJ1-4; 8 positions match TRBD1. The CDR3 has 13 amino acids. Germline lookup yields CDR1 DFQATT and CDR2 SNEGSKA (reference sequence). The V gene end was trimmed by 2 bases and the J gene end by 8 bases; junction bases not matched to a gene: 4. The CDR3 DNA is TGCAGTGCTAGACGGACAGGGCGCGAAAAACTGTTTTTT. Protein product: CSARRTGREKLFF.

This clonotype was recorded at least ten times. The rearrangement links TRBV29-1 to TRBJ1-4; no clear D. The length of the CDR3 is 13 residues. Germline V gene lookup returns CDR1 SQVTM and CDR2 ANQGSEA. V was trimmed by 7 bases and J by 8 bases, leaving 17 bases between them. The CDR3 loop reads CSARASLGEKLFF. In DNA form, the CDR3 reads TGCAGCGCCCGGGCCTCCCTGGGCGAAAAACTGTTTTTT.

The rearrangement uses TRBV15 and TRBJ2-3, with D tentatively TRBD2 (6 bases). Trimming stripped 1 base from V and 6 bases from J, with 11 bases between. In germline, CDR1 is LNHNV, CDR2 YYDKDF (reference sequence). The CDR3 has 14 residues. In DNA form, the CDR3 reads TGTGCCACCAGCAGAGTGGGGGGTGTGGATACGCAGTATTTT. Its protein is CATSRVGGVDTQYF.

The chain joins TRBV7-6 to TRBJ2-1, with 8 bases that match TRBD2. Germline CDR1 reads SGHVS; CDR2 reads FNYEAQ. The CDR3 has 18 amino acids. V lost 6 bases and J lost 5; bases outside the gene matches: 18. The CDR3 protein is CASRKRSHLAGNHNEQFF. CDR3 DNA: TGTGCCAGCAGGAAAAGGTCCCATTTAGCGGGGAATCACAATGAGCAGTTCTTC.

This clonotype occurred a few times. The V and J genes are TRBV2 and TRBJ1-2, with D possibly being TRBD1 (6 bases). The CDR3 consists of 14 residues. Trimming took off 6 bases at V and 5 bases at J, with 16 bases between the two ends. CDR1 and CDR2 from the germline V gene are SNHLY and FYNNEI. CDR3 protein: CASSRTEARYGYTF. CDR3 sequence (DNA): TGTGCCAGCAGCCGGACAGAGGCTAGGTATGGCTACACCTTC.